One T cell receptor beta chain is described in this entry. Unique molecular identifiers were incorporated during preparation of the TCRbeta library. TCRdb recomputed calls from the PCR reads with MiXCR, one row per CDR3 protein. This table has about 400,000 distinct CDR3 sequences, around 16% appearing once. The CDR3 sequence is 19 residues long. Germline loops: CDR1 SQVTM, CDR2 ANQGSEA. After removal of 2 bases from V and 5 bases from J, the junction contained 19 bases not matched to a gene. This sample was taken from a study of T-cell reconstitution after alpha-beta-depleted transplantation in children.

V is TRBV29-1 and J is TRBJ2-5, with 11 positions matching TRBD1. The clonotype originates from a boy in the first two years of life who had a stem cell transplant for Wiskott-Aldrich syndrome, so the T cells may come from the graft donor. The sample consisted of PBMCs, mostly from graft donor cells, taken 360 days after TCRalphabeta/CD19-depleted stem cell transplant. The CDR3 DNA sequence: TGCAGCGTTGAATTCATATCCGGGGCCGGACAGGGGGCTCGGGAGACCCAGTACTTC. Translation gives CSVEFISGAGQGARETQYF.